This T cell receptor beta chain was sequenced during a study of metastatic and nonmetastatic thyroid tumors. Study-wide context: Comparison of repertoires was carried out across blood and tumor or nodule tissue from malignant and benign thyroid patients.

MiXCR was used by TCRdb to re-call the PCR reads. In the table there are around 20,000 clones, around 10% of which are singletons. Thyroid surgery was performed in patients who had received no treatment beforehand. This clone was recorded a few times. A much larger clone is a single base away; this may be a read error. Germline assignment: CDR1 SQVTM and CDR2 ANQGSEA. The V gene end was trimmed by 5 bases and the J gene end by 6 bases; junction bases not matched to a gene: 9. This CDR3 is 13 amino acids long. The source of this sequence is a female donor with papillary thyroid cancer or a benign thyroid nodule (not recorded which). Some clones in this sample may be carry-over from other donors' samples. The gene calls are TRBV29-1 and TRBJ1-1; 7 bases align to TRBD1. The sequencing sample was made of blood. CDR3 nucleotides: TGCAGCGTTAGGAAAGGGGGCGCGGCTGAAGCTTTCTTT. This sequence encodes CSVRKGGAAEAFF.